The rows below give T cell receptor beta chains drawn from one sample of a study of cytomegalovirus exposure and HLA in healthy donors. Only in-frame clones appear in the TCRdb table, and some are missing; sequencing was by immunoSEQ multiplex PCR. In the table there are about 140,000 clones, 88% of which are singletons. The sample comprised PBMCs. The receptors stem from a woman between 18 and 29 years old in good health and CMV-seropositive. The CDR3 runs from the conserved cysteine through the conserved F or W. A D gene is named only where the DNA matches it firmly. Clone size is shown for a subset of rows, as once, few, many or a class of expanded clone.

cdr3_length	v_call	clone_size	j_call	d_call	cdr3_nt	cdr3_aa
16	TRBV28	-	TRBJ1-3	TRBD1	TGTGCCAGCAGTTTATCAACAGGGGTTGGAGGAAACACCATATATTTT	CASSLSTGVGGNTIYF
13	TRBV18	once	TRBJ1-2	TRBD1	TGTGCCAGCTCACGCGGGACAGGGTATGGCTACACCTTC	CASSRGTGYGYTF
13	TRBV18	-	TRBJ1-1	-	TGTGCCAGCTCATCAGACAGAAACACTGAAGCTTTCTTT	CASSSDRNTEAFF
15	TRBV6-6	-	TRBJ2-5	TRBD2	TGTGCCAGCAGACCCCCTTCGGGGGGGCAAGAGACCCAGTACTTC	CASRPPSGGQETQYF
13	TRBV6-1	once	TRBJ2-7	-	TGTGCCAGCAGTGAAGGGACTTCTTACGAGCAGTACTTC	CASSEGTSYEQYF
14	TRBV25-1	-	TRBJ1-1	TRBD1	TGTGCCAGCAGTAGAACAGGGGCGAACACTGAAGCTTTCTTT	CASSRTGANTEAFF
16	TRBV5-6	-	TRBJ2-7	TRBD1	TGTGCCAGCAGCCTTCTTGGGACAGGGGAACTAAGCGAGCAGTACTTC	CASSLLGTGELSEQYF
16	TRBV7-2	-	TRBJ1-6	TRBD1	TGTGCCAGCAGGGGGACAGCGAGCTCCTATAATTCACCCCTCCACTTT	CASRGTASSYNSPLHF
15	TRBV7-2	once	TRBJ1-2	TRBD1	TGTGCCAGCAGCCCGGGACAGGGAAGTCACTATGGCTACACCTTC	CASSPGQGSHYGYTF
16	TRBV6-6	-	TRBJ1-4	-	TGTGCCAGCAGTTACGATGCCGGGGGTTTAGGTGAAAAACTGTTTTTT	CASSYDAGGLGEKLFF
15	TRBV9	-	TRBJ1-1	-	TGTGCCAGCAGCGAAAACCCGGGAAGTAACGCTGAAGCTTTCTTT	CASSENPGSNAEAFF
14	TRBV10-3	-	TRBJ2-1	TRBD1	TGTGCCATCAGTGTCGACAGGGGGCGGAATGAGCAGTTCTTC	CAISVDRGRNEQFF
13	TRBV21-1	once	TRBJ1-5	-	TGTGCCAGCAGCAAAGCGCTGAGGGAGCCCCAGCATTTT	CASSKALREPQHF
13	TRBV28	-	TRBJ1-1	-	TGTGCCAGCAGTTGGGGAGTGAACACTGAAGCTTTCTTT	CASSWGVNTEAFF
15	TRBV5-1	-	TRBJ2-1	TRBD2	TGCGCCAGCAGCACTAGCGGGAGCTTAAATTATGAGCAGTTCTTC	CASSTSGSLNYEQFF
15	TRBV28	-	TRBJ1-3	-	TGTGCCAGCAGTTTTGGGGGGGTATCTGGAAACACCATATATTTT	CASSFGGVSGNTIYF
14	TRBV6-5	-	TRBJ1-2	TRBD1	TGTGCCAGCAAAGCTGACAGGGGGTCTGCTGGCTACACCTTC	CASKADRGSAGYTF
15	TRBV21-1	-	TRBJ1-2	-	TGTGCCAGCAGCAAAGTTCGGGGGGCTGGCTATGGCTACACCTTC	CASSKVRGAGYGYTF
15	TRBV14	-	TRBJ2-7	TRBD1	TGTGCCAGCAGCCAACTGCGACAGGGGGCGCGGGAGCAGTACTTC	CASSQLRQGAREQYF
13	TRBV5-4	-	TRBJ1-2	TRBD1	TGTGCCAGCAGCTTACAGGGGGCTAATGGCTACACCTTC	CASSLQGANGYTF
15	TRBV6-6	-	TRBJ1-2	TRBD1	TGTGCCAGCAGTCATTCGGACAGGGGGAGCTATGGCTACACCTTC	CASSHSDRGSYGYTF
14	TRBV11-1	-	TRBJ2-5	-	TGTGCCAGCAGCTTAGCAGGGGCGGACGAGACCCAGTACTTC	CASSLAGADETQYF